The entry below gives a single T cell receptor (beta chain) sequence along with its context. Its antigen is unknown. PCR was performed using 60 Vbeta and 13 Jbeta primers. Data came from immunoSEQ multiplex PCR; TCRdb stores just in-frame clones and leaves some out. Here the sample spans 100,000 to 150,000 clones, around 74% being singletons. The sample belongs to a study of cytomegalovirus exposure and HLA in healthy donors. V lost 2 bases to trimming and J lost 2 bases; unmatched junction nucleotides: 5. CDR1 is SGHRS, CDR2 YFSETQ, per germline. The CDR3 extends over 15 amino acids. Study observations and caveats: The listing of about 150 TCR beta chains classed them as cytomegalovirus-associated.

The chain links TRBV5-1 to TRBJ2-7; 9 positions match TRBD2. Specimen: PBMCs. The sequence derives from a woman aged 50 to 65 in good health and CMV-seropositive. CDR3 bases: TGCGCCAGCAGCTTTGTAGCGGGAGAGACCTACGAGCAGTACTTC. This gives the protein CASSFVAGETYEQYF.